This TCR beta chain is drawn from a study of beta chain features in type 1 diabetes. General observations from the study: It was among patients, rather than healthy donors, that naive, central memory and Treg TCRB repertoires appeared more similar. When cDNA is sequenced, cells with high TCR expression could be over-represented.

This clone was seen a few times. What it binds is unknown. Expressed TCRB transcripts were sequenced because the entire RNA isolate underwent reverse transcription. This table comes from immunoSEQ multiplex PCR, and its TCRdb copy is limited to in-frame clones, with some not included. The sample carries under 950,000 clones, 17% recorded once. About 110 mL of blood, on average, came from one heparinised draw per donor. V shed 5 bases and J 4 bases; nucleotides not matched to a gene: 14. The CDR3 is 17 residues long. CDR1 and CDR2 (germline): SGDLS, YYNGEE. The TCR comes from a young woman in good health. J is TRBJ2-3 and V is TRBV9, with 9 bases identical to TRBD1. Input material: naive CD4+ T cells from blood. CDR3 DNA: TGTGCCAGCAGTCAGGACAGGGGAGGTTTGACCCCAGATACGCAGTATTTT. The encoded protein is CASSQDRGGLTPDTQYF.